This TCR beta chain originates from a study of cytomegalovirus exposure and HLA in healthy donors. V lost 0 bases and J lost 7; bases outside the gene matches: 4. This CDR3 is built from 14 residues. CDR1 and CDR2 (germline): GTSNPN, SVGIG (reference sequence). 13 Jbeta primers and 60 Vbeta primers were used for the PCR. The method was immunoSEQ multiplex PCR; TCRdb's version includes in-frame clones alone and lacks a portion of them. This sample has around 130,000 clones, with roughly 79% found just once. The V gene is TRBV30, the J gene TRBJ2-2, with 8 bases identical to TRBD1. The clonotype originates from a man aged 18 to 30 in good health and CMV-seronegative. The sample was PBMCs. In nucleotides, the CDR3 is TGTGCCTGGAGTGTCGCAGGGGGCAGCGGGGAGCTGTTTTTT. Translation: CAWSVAGGSGELFF.